Listed below are T cell receptor beta chains from one sample, sequenced in a study of response to subunit inactivated influenza vaccine. TCRdb called the RT-PCR reads again in MiXCR, with one record for every CDR3 protein. Of approximately 310,000 distinct CDR3 sequences listed, about a fifth are singletons. The sample in question was PBMCs from blood, obtained less than 22 months after vaccination. The receptors come from a man aged 50-75 years who received an inactivated influenza vaccine. CDR3s include the opening cysteine and the closing phenylalanine or tryptophan. The D gene is left open where the match is weak. Size tells how often a clone was seen (once, few, many) or the class of an expanded clone, and some rows leave it out.

V	D	size	J	DNA	CDR3
TRBV12-3/TRBV12-4	.	few	TRBJ2-3	TGTGCCAGCACCTGGACACACAGCACAGATACGCAGTATTTT	CASTWTHSTDTQYF
TRBV5-1	.	.	TRBJ2-2	TGCGCCAGCAAGAAGTTGGCGAACACCGGGGAGCTGTTTTTT	CASKKLANTGELFF
TRBV10-3	TRBD2	.	TRBJ2-5	TGTGCCATCAGGAGGCTAGCGGAAGAGACCCAGTACTTC	CAIRRLAEETQYF
TRBV4-3	.	.	TRBJ1-2	TGCGCCAGCAGCCAAGGGGTTCGGGACGCTTTGTTTGGCTACACCTTC	CASSQGVRDALFGYTF
TRBV6-5	.	many	TRBJ2-7	TGTGCCAGCAGTCTTGGGCGGGAACCATCCTACGAGCAGTACTTC	CASSLGREPSYEQYF
TRBV9	.	many	TRBJ1-3	TGTGCCAGCAGCGCCACGACCGTACCCTCTGGAAACACCATATATTTT	CASSATTVPSGNTIYF
TRBV7-9	.	few	TRBJ1-5	TGTGCCAGCAGCTTAAGAACAACGGGCAGCAATCAGCCCCAGCATTTT	CASSLRTTGSNQPQHF
TRBV5-1	TRBD1	few	TRBJ1-6	TGCGCCAGCAGCATGGACAGGAATTCACCCCTCCACTTT	CASSMDRNSPLHF
TRBV28	TRBD1	.	TRBJ1-1	TGTGCCATCCAGGCGACAGGGGACGATGAAGCTTTCTTT	CAIQATGDDEAFF
TRBV7-9	.	.	TRBJ2-7	TGTGCCAGCAGCGTCTGGGGCGATACCTACGAGCAGTACTTC	CASSVWGDTYEQYF
TRBV20-1	.	.	TRBJ2-3	TGCAGTGCTAGTCGGGGGCCGTCTAGCACAGATACGCAGTATTTT	CSASRGPSSTDTQYF
TRBV19	.	.	TRBJ1-1	TGTGCCAGTAGTAAGGCACAGGGTTACACTGAAGCTTTCTTT	CASSKAQGYTEAFF
TRBV12-3/TRBV12-4	TRBD2	.	TRBJ2-3	TGTGCCAGCAGTTCGACTAGCGGGAGGGGAGATACGCAGTATTTT	CASSSTSGRGDTQYF
TRBV28	TRBD1	.	TRBJ1-4	TGTGCCAGCAGTTTATGGGGAGGGGGCGACGAAAAACTGTTTTTT	CASSLWGGGDEKLFF
TRBV6-1	.	.	TRBJ1-5	TGTGCCAGCAGTGAAGAAGGGGGGTATAGCAATCAGCCCCAGCATTTT	CASSEEGGYSNQPQHF
TRBV7-6	.	many	TRBJ1-4	TGTGCCAGCAGCTTAGTAGGATTCGGGGGGAATGAAAAACTGTTTTTT	CASSLVGFGGNEKLFF
TRBV28	TRBD1	once	TRBJ2-7	TGTGCCAGCAGTTCACCGGGACAGAGAAACTACGAGCAGTACTTC	CASSSPGQRNYEQYF
TRBV7-8	TRBD2	few	TRBJ2-1	TGTGCCAGCAGCTTCGGCAATGCGGGGGGGCAGTTCTTC	CASSFGNAGGQFF
TRBV20-1	TRBD2	.	TRBJ2-5	TGCAGTGCTAGAGATATTAGCGGGAGAGGGGGCCAAGAGACCCAGTACTTC	CSARDISGRGGQETQYF
TRBV5-5	.	.	TRBJ1-2	TGTGCCAGTGAGACAGGCAACAACCATGGCTACACCTTC	CASETGNNHGYTF
TRBV19	.	.	TRBJ2-1	TGTGCCAGTAGCTCCGCAGGGGTCGGGCAGTTCTTC	CASSSAGVGQFF
TRBV2	TRBD2	.	TRBJ2-2	TGTGCCAGCCCGAGACTAGCTTACACCGGGGAGCTGTTTTTT	CASPRLAYTGELFF
TRBV5-1	TRBD1	.	TRBJ2-1	TGCGCCAGCAGCTTGGGGGACAGGAGCTACAATGAGCAGTTCTTC	CASSLGDRSYNEQFF
TRBV18	.	.	TRBJ2-2	TGTGCCAGCTCACCGAGCAGCGTTGACGGGGAGCTGTTTTTT	CASSPSSVDGELFF
TRBV7-9	.	.	TRBJ1-1	TGTGCCAGCACTCGGCCTGGGGCACCCGAAGCTTTCTTT	CASTRPGAPEAFF
TRBV28	.	many	TRBJ2-7	TGTGCCAGCAGTTTAGGGGAAGGGATTGCGTACGAGCAGTACTTC	CASSLGEGIAYEQYF
TRBV6-1	.	many	TRBJ1-1	TGTGCCAGCAGTGAGGGGGTTGTCGGCACTGAAGCTTTCTTT	CASSEGVVGTEAFF
TRBV20-1	.	few	TRBJ2-7	TGCAGTGCCCAACAGGGCGAGCAGTACTTC	CSAQQGEQYF
TRBV4-2	.	few	TRBJ1-3	TGTGCCAGCAGCCAAGCGGTACACCAGGGTGGAAACACCATATATTTT	CASSQAVHQGGNTIYF
TRBV29-1	.	many	TRBJ2-3	TGCAGCGTTGAATCAACTCCTGAAAGCACAGATACGCAGTATTTT	CSVESTPESTDTQYF
TRBV3-1	.	.	TRBJ1-2	TGTGCCAGCAGCCAACTACAGGGATCGGGAGGCTACACCTTC	CASSQLQGSGGYTF
TRBV2	.	many	TRBJ2-5	TGTGCCAGCAGCCGAGGGTCCCAAGAGACCCAGTACTTC	CASSRGSQETQYF